These T cell receptor beta chains were read from a single sample in a study of beta chain features in type 1 diabetes. Produced via immunoSEQ multiplex PCR; TCRdb's table is partial and in-frame only. The table has about 350,000 clones, about 20% seen once; the top ten hold around 0.04%. Sequencing was performed on naive CD4+ T cells from blood. The source is a woman aged 18-29 years in good health. The CDR3 runs from the conserved cysteine through the conserved F or W. The D gene is left open where the match is weak. The size field is filled for only some rows; it gives once, few, many or a size class.

size	D	V	J	CDR3	DNA
.	TRBD2	TRBV7-3	TRBJ2-5	CASSLDGGRAETQYF	TGTGCCAGCAGCCTGGACGGGGGGAGGGCAGAGACCCAGTACTTC
few	.	TRBV6-5	TRBJ2-1	CASKAGITHNEQFF	TGTGCCAGCAAAGCAGGGATAACGCACAATGAGCAGTTCTTC
.	.	TRBV29-1	TRBJ1-4	CSVRHRADEKLFF	TGCAGCGTTCGGCACAGGGCGGATGAAAAACTGTTTTTT
.	TRBD1	TRBV7-9	TRBJ2-6	CASSLRGTGSTGANVLTF	TGTGCCAGCAGCTTAAGAGGGACAGGGTCGACTGGGGCCAACGTCCTGACTTTC
few	.	TRBV18	TRBJ1-2	CASSSTGDYTF	TGTGCCAGCTCGTCCACAGGAGACTACACCTTC
few	.	TRBV7-9	TRBJ2-7	CASSLVGSIYEQYF	TGTGCCAGCAGCTTAGTGGGCAGTATCTACGAGCAGTACTTC
.	.	TRBV4-3	TRBJ2-5	CASSQDFSETQYF	TGCGCCAGCAGCCAAGATTTTTCGGAGACCCAGTACTTC
few	TRBD2	TRBV29-1	TRBJ2-1	CSVTTSGVDNEQFF	TGCAGCGTTACGACTAGCGGGGTCGACAATGAGCAGTTCTTC
.	.	TRBV6-5	TRBJ2-3	CASSKQGFADTQYF	TGTGCCAGCAGTAAACAGGGTTTTGCAGATACGCAGTATTTT
.	TRBD2	TRBV5-1	TRBJ2-3	CASSSRLAGGASTDTQYF	TGCGCCAGCAGCAGTCGACTAGCGGGAGGCGCTAGCACAGATACGCAGTATTTT
.	TRBD1	TRBV19	TRBJ2-2	CASSYRGNGELFF	TGTGCCAGTAGTTACAGGGGCAACGGGGAGCTGTTTTTT
.	TRBD1	TRBV4-3	TRBJ2-6	CASSPRPPGQGSGANVLTF	TGCGCCAGCAGCCCGCGCCCTCCGGGACAGGGCTCTGGGGCCAACGTCCTGACTTTC
few	.	TRBV13	TRBJ2-5	CASSLGGGQETQYF	TGTGCCAGCAGCTTAGGGGGGGGTCAAGAGACCCAGTACTTC
few	TRBD1	TRBV9	TRBJ1-2	CASSQGQGPYGYTF	TGTGCCAGCAGCCAGGGACAGGGCCCCTATGGCTACACCTTC
few	TRBD1	TRBV9	TRBJ2-6	CASSRDSEDSGANVLTF	TGTGCCAGCAGTAGGGACAGCGAAGACTCTGGGGCCAACGTCCTGACTTTC
.	TRBD2	TRBV11-3	TRBJ2-1	CASSLRLAGGYNEQFF	TGTGCCAGCAGCTTGCGACTAGCGGGAGGGTACAATGAGCAGTTCTTC
.	TRBD1	TRBV12-5	TRBJ2-7	CASGLTPAPGQSYEQYF	TGTGCTAGTGGTTTGACCCCAGCGCCGGGACAGTCCTACGAGCAGTACTTC
.	TRBD1	TRBV11-2	TRBJ1-5	CASSLGQGNHQPQHF	TGTGCCAGCAGCTTAGGACAGGGTAATCATCAGCCCCAGCATTTT
few	TRBD1	TRBV6-5	TRBJ2-5	CASRGQGLETQYF	TGTGCCAGCAGAGGACAGGGGTTGGAGACCCAGTACTTC
few	.	TRBV5-1	TRBJ2-1	CASSPGSYNEQFF	TGCGCCAGCAGCCCCGGGTCCTACAATGAGCAGTTCTTC
.	.	TRBV5-4	TRBJ2-5	CASSSSGLTQETQYF	TGTGCCAGCAGCTCCAGCGGGCTTACACAAGAGACCCAGTACTTC
few	TRBD1	TRBV19	TRBJ2-3	CASSSDRDTDTQYF	TGTGCCAGTAGTTCAGACAGGGACACAGATACGCAGTATTTT
.	.	TRBV4-2	TRBJ2-7	CASSQEGLFSYEQYF	TGTGCCAGCAGCCAAGAGGGACTGTTTTCCTACGAGCAGTACTTC
.	TRBD2	TRBV7-6	TRBJ2-3	CASSFGTSGVSDTQYF	TGTGCCAGCAGCTTTGGGACTAGCGGGGTTTCAGATACGCAGTATTTT
.	.	TRBV27	TRBJ1-2	CASSFGNRAGTF	TGTGCCAGCAGTTTCGGGAACAGGGCCGGCACCTTC
few	.	TRBV5-1	TRBJ2-7	CASSEGQLGEQYF	TGCGCCAGCAGCGAGGGACAACTGGGCGAGCAGTACTTC
.	.	TRBV30	TRBJ2-3	CAWRPQGTDTQYF	TGTGCCTGGAGACCCCAGGGTACAGATACGCAGTATTTT
.	TRBD2	TRBV30	TRBJ2-7	CAWSVPSLSGGYEQYF	TGTGCCTGGAGTGTCCCTTCGCTTAGCGGGGGCTACGAGCAGTACTTC
few	TRBD1	TRBV14	TRBJ2-7	CASSLPEWTGRGYEQYF	TGTGCCAGCAGCCTACCGGAATGGACAGGGCGAGGCTACGAGCAGTACTTC
.	.	TRBV7-6	TRBJ2-6	CASSFLSSSGANVLTF	TGTGCCAGCAGCTTTCTATCGAGCTCTGGGGCCAACGTCCTGACTTTC
.	.	TRBV5-1	TRBJ2-3	CASSPGVLPDTQYF	TGCGCCAGCAGCCCAGGGGTCCTCCCAGATACGCAGTATTTT
.	TRBD2	TRBV15	TRBJ2-7	CATSRDPGLASEQYF	TGTGCCACCAGCAGAGATCCCGGACTAGCGTCCGAGCAGTACTTC
.	.	TRBV9	TRBJ1-1	CASSAPGGALMNTEAFF	TGTGCCAGCAGCGCACCGGGGGGGGCCTTGATGAACACTGAAGCTTTCTTT